This T cell receptor beta chain was sequenced in a study of regulatory T cells in long-lasting Graves disease (dated by TCRdb to the early 2020s). Study-wide context: Persistent Graves' disease meant more than 5 years of antithyroid drug treatment with TSH receptor autoantibodies that stayed positive. Peripheral blood TCR sequencing and RNA sequencing compared persistent Graves' disease patients with newly diagnosed Graves' disease patients. The study was registered as a clinical trial and conducted in China. A total of 35 or so samples underwent TCR sequencing: about 13 from persistent and roughly 20 from newly diagnosed Graves' disease patients. In the clinical cohort, patients with persistent Graves' disease had used antithyroid drugs for an average of approximately eleven years. Overall results and qualifications from the work: Persistent patients shared more public clonotypes among themselves (2,741) than newly diagnosed patients did (approximately 870). Preferential use of TRBV28, TRBJ1-2 and TRBJ2-5 was observed in persistent disease, whereas TRBV20-1 and TRBJ2-1 were favored in newly diagnosed disease. Compared with newly diagnosed patients, patients with persistent Graves' disease had lower TCR Shannon entropy and fewer highly expanded clones, which suggests clonal expansion. Because the primary lesion, thyroid tissue, could not be accessed, the study looked at peripheral blood alone. The small sample size was acknowledged by the authors as a limitation that may reduce accuracy. Sequencing and analysis were limited to the TCR beta chain.

Based on the germline V gene, the CDR1 and CDR2 sequences are SGHTA and FQGNSA. The cysteine opens and the phenylalanine closes a CDR3 of 13 amino acids. The sequence is cut down to CDR3 DNA, 39 bases in frame from base 1. V loses 4 bases, J loses 3 bases, and the germline ends lie 10 bases apart. This clonotype was detected a few times. Its target antigen remains unknown. No base qualities exist here, and no much larger clone lies one base off it. The label giving this sample's time point can be read as: persistent/refractory GD, antithyroid drugs over 5 years with positive TRAb. For both TCR sequencing and RNA sequencing, RNA was extracted from PBMCs using TRIzol. The diagnosis of Graves' disease followed American Thyroid Association guidelines. Patients for the study were recruited at an endocrinology department in Xi'an, China. Each patient gave approximately 10 milliliters of peripheral blood, collected in an EDTA anticoagulant tube. PBMCs were isolated by Ficoll Paque Plus density gradient separation without further T cell sorting. An Agilent 2100 Bioanalyzer and agarose gel were used to check RNA quality, while a NanoDrop 2000 measured RNA concentration.

Library method: multiplex PCR. Sequencing relied on an Illumina HiSeq 4000. TCR beta libraries were built with iRepertoire HTBI primers and Arm-PCR amplification of CDR3 regions. Before sequencing, the PCR products went through gel purification. The original methods were these. A total of under 80 TRBV and 14 TRBJ segments were identified across samples and were used for gene usage analysis of CDR3 amino acid clonotypes. Filtered high-quality paired reads were merged into contigs using COPE and FqMerger. Contigs were aligned with BLAST to IMGT TRBV, TRBD and TRBJ reference genes, and CDR3 was defined per IMGT. Highly expanded clones were defined as clonotypes with a frequency above 0.1%. Shannon entropy served as the measure of repertoire diversity, while the Gini coefficient captured V-J evenness. A clonotype found in more than one individual was treated as public. TCRdb trimmed public reads at Q25 via fastp, called clones via MiXCR and kept in-frame beta chains. Records with the same CDR3 protein are collapsed into one entry carrying the most frequent genes and DNA. The authors' filters were not applied to this entry. The sample profile shows approximately 380,000 distinct CDR3 sequences; roughly 20% of them were found once. Together, the top ten hold under 25% of the sample.

The V and J segments used are TRBV7-2 and TRBJ2-7; TRBD1 is a possible D gene, resting on 6 matching bases. This TCR derives from a female donor with Graves disease. The sample in question was peripheral blood mononuclear cells (PBMCs), obtained when the disease was refractory, from a patient treated with antithyroid drugs. The CDR3 corresponds to CASSSTTGYEQYF. In nucleotide form, the sequence is TGTGCCAGCAGCTCTACGACAGGCTACGAGCAGTACTTC.